Each of the 14 T cell receptor beta chains below was sequenced from the same sample in a study of tumor-infiltrating lymphocytes in primary liver carcinoma. Making TCR beta cDNA involved around 500 ng total RNA and a constant-region primer. What produced the TCR beta libraries was three nested multiplex PCR rounds using slightly modified ARM-PCR. Researchers ran the first two PCR rounds for roughly 10 cycles each with TRBV1-TRBV30 forward primers and a C-beta reverse primer. Using its own MiXCR run on the multiplex PCR reads, TCRdb lists one record per CDR3 protein. The sample carries fewer than 400,000 distinct CDR3 sequences, approximately 58% recorded once. In addition to blood RNA drawn from unsorted whole blood, germline DNA was extracted. Material for sequencing was peripheral blood. Receptors were obtained from a woman in her twenties or thirties with primary liver carcinoma and hepatitis B virus infection.

This clonotype was seen only once. A read error may explain this, as a much larger clone is one base away. The V and J genes are TRBV29-1 and TRBJ1-2; D is possibly TRBD1 (6 bases). The CDR3 is made up of 12 amino acids. Trimming took off 5 bases at V and 2 bases at J, with 9 bases between the two ends. The V gene's germline CDR1 is SQVTM and CDR2 ANQGSEA. Here the CDR3 reads CSVIQGNYGYTF. The CDR3 nucleotides are TGCAGCGTTATACAGGGAAACTATGGCTACACCTTC.

This clonotype was observed a handful of times. The chain couples TRBV7-8 to TRBJ2-2; the match to TRBD1 covers 8 bases. CDR3 length: 16 amino acids. Germline assignment: CDR1 SGHVS and CDR2 FQNEAQ. Trimming took 3 bases from V and 5 from J; bases not matched to a gene: 8. CDR3: CASSFARDRRTGELFF. CDR3 coding DNA: TGTGCCAGCAGCTTCGCCCGGGACAGGCGGACCGGGGAGCTGTTTTTT.

This clonotype was recorded once. Its ends do not fully match the called genes, so a read error is possible. The genes are TRBV13 and TRBJ2-7; 7 bases are shared with TRBD1. The V gene's germline CDR1 is PRHDT and CDR2 FYEKMQ (reference sequence). This CDR3 spans 13 amino acids. CDR3 amino acids: CSSSSGQSYEQYF. The DNA of the CDR3 is TGTTCCAGCAGCTCGGGACAGTCCTACGAGCAGTACTTC.

This clonotype was seen at least ten times. The rearrangement uses TRBV4-1 and TRBJ1-3; D perhaps matches TRBD1 (5 bases). This CDR3 contains 13 residues. V lost 4 bases, J lost 4 bases, and 8 bases lay in between. Germline CDR1 reads MGHRA; CDR2 reads YSYEKL. CDR3 in amino acids: CASSLGRGNTIYF. The DNA of the CDR3 is TGCGCCAGCAGCCTGGGGCGAGGAAACACCATATATTTT.

For the CDR3, the DNA is TGTGCCAGCACCGCGACTAGGTCCTACGAGCAGTACTTC. Translating gives CASTATRSYEQYF. The chain combines TRBV6-1 with TRBJ2-7; TRBD2 is a possible D gene (6 bases). Trimming removed 7 bases from V and 1 base from J, with 11 bases in between. The germline gives CDR1 MNHNS, CDR2 SASEGT. This CDR3 has 13 amino acids.

This clonotype was counted a few times. The chain has TRBV12-3 or TRBV12-4 and TRBJ2-6; no clear D gene. The CDR3 has 20 amino acids. Trimming cost V 6 bases and J 4 bases, with 28 bases left between them. The CDR3 protein is CASSTYGTVSRWGGANVLTF. The CDR3 nucleotides read TGTGCCAGCAGCACATACGGTACAGTTTCGCGCTGGGGAGGGGCCAACGTCCTGACTTTC.

Remarks on this clonotype: This clone may be a read error of a much larger clone one base away. V is TRBV6-2 or TRBV6-3 and J is TRBJ2-1, with D perhaps TRBD1 (5 bases). Germline V CDR1 and CDR2: MNHEY, SVGEGT. CDR3 size: 13 residues. The CDR3 DNA sequence: TGTGCCAGCAGTCCGTGGCTTGGGGCTGAGCAGCTCTTC. This codes for CASSPWLGAEQLF.

Comments on this clonotype: This clone may be a read error of a much larger clone one base away. The CDR3 DNA reads TGCGCCAACAGCCAAGGGGTCGCTGCGTACGAGCAGTACTTC. This codes for CANSQGVAAYEQYF. This chain links TRBV4-1 with TRBJ2-7; tentatively, D is TRBD1 (5 bases). Germline loops: CDR1 MGHRA, CDR2 YSYEKL. This CDR3 comprises 14 residues.

Worth noting for this clonotype: One end of the junction fails to match germline, which may point to a read error. V is TRBV12-3 or TRBV12-4 and J is TRBJ1-1; no clear D. CDR3 length: 12 residues. For the CDR3, the DNA is TGTGCCACTTCCCTTGGGAGGACTGAAGCTTCCTTT. Amino acids: CATSLGRTEASF.

This clonotype has only a few counts. J is TRBJ1-1 and V is TRBV6-1; D is perhaps TRBD1 (6 bases). Trimming took 8 bases from V and 4 from J, leaving 17 bases between them. Germline loops: CDR1 MNHNS, CDR2 SASEGT. This CDR3 comprises 14 residues. The CDR3, as DNA: TGTGCCAGCCTTAGGGGGGGATGGGGCACTGAAGCTTTCTTT. Translated, it gives CASLRGGWGTEAFF.

Comment on this clonotype: A much larger clone lies a single base off, so this may be a read error. The chain has TRBV4-1 and TRBJ2-7, with 9 positions matching TRBD2. The V and J ends lost 3 bases and 3 bases, in that order; junction bases with no gene match: 6. The CDR3 has 15 residues. Germline V CDR1 and CDR2: MGHRA, YSYEKL. The CDR3 DNA is TGCGCCAGCAGCCATGGTGCTAGCGGGATCTACGAGCAGTACTTC. Amino acid sequence: CASSHGASGIYEQYF.

The chain couples TRBV7-9 to TRBJ1-6, with a possible D match to TRBD1 (5 bases). The CDR3 consists of 16 residues. The V end lost 5 bases, the J end lost 7 bases, and 18 bases lay between the germline ends. Germline V gives CDR1 SEHNR, CDR2 FQNEAQ (reference sequence). The chain's CDR3 is CASSRTTEGRNSPLHF. CDR3 bases: TGTGCCAGCAGCCGTACGACAGAGGGCAGGAATTCACCCCTCCACTTT.

This clonotype was observed a few times. The CDR3 loop reads CASSQVGFNSPLHF. In DNA form, the CDR3 reads TGCGCCAGCAGCCAAGTAGGGTTTAATTCACCCCTCCACTTT. The chain recombines TRBV4-1 with TRBJ1-6; D unclear. This CDR3 region has 14 residues. Germline assignment: CDR1 MGHRA and CDR2 YSYEKL. V was shortened by 1 base and J by 6 bases, with 7 bases between the two germline ends.

This clonotype was seen ten or more times. The chain has TRBV11-2 and TRBJ2-3, with D possibly TRBD2 on 6 matching bases. Germline assignment: CDR1 SGHAT and CDR2 FQNNGV. Trimming shortened V by 5 bases and J by 2 bases, and 26 bases separated the two germline ends. The CDR3 runs 19 residues. The CDR3, as DNA: TGTGCCAGCAGCCACCGAAAGAAAACCCTAGCGCCAGACACAGATACGCAGTATTTT. Its translation: CASSHRKKTLAPDTDTQYF. The full variable domain, completed using reference TRBV11-2 and TRBJ2-3, is EAGVAQSPRYKIIEKRQSVAFWCNPISGHATLYWYQQILGQGPKLLIQFQNNGVVDDSQLPKDRFSAERLKGVDSTLKIQPAKLEDSAVYLCASSHRKKTLAPDTDTQYFGPGTRLTVL.